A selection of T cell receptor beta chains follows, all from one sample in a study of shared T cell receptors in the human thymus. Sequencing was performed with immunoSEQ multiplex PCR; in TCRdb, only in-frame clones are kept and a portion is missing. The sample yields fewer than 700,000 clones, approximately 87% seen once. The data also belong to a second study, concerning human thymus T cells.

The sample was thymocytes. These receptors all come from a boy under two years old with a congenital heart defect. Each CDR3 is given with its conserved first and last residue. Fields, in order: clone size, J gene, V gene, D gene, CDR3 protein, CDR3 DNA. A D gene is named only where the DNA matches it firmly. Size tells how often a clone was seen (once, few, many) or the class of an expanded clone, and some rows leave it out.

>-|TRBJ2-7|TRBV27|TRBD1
CASSSAAGTGSYEQYF
TGTGCCAGCAGTTCCGCCGCCGGGACAGGCTCCTACGAGCAGTACTTC
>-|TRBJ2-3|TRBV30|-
CASSGAGTDTQYF
TGTGCCTCCTCCGGTGCGGGCACAGATACGCAGTATTTT
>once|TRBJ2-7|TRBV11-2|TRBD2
CASSCLGLADKPYEQYF
TGTGCCAGCAGCTGTCTAGGACTAGCGGACAAACCCTACGAGCAGTACTTC
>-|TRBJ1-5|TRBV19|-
CASRDFSTRPNHQPQHF
TGTGCCAGTAGAGACTTCTCGACTCGCCCTAATCATCAGCCCCAGCATTTT
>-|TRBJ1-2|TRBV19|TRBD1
CASSPRGAEGYGYTF
TGTGCCAGTAGCCCCAGGGGGGCCGAGGGCTATGGCTACACCTTC
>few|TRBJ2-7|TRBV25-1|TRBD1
CASSEKDRLSSYEQYF
TGTGCCAGCAGTGAAAAGGACAGGCTTTCCTCCTACGAGCAGTACTTC
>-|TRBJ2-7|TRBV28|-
CASRLGGFRASYEQYF
TGTGCCAGCAGGCTAGGGGGTTTTAGGGCCTCCTACGAGCAGTACTTC
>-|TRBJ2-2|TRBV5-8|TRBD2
CASSSGLAANTGELFF
TGTGCCAGCAGCTCGGGCCTAGCGGCGAACACCGGGGAGCTGTTTTTT
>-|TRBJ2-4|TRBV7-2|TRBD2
CASSLVGGPWTSDIQYF
TGTGCCAGCAGCTTAGTGGGGGGCCCCTGGACTAGCGACATTCAGTACTTC
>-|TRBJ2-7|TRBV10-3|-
CAISDSDRPYEQYF
TGTGCCATCAGTGACTCTGACAGGCCCTACGAGCAGTACTTC
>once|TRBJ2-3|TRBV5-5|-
CASSLPGVGDTQYF
TGTGCCAGCAGCTTACCAGGGGTTGGAGATACGCAGTATTTT
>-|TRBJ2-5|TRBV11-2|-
CASSRYQETQYF
TGTGCCAGCAGTCGGTACCAAGAGACCCAGTACTTC
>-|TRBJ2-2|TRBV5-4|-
CASSFCEGPNLNTGELFF
TGTGCCAGCAGCTTTTGCGAGGGCCCAAATTTGAACACCGGGGAGCTGTTTTTT
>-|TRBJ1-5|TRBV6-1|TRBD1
CASSEPDRDNQPQHF
TGTGCCAGCAGTGAGCCCGACAGGGACAATCAGCCCCAGCATTTT
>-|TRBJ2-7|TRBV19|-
CASMETGNSYEQYF
TGTGCCAGTATGGAGACAGGAAACTCCTACGAGCAGTACTTC
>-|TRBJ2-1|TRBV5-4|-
CASSPEGSGLDEQFF
TGTGCCAGCAGCCCGGAGGGTTCAGGGTTGGATGAGCAGTTCTTC
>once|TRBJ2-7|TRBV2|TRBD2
CASSEAQGLILADSRYEQYF
TGTGCCAGCAGTGAAGCGCAGGGATTGATACTAGCGGACTCTCGGTACGAGCAGTACTTC
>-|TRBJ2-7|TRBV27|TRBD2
CASSPLPGSGIGYEQYF
TGTGCCAGCAGTCCTCTCCCGGGGAGCGGGATCGGATACGAGCAGTACTTC
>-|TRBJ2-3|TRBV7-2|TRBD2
CASSLRGRGDTQYF
TGTGCCAGCAGCTTACGCGGGAGAGGAGATACGCAGTATTTT
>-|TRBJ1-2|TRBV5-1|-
CASSLQQGAGGYTF
TGCGCCAGCAGCTTGCAACAGGGTGCTGGTGGCTACACCTTC
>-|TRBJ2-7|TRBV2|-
CASSPPGQGWYEQYF
TGTGCCAGCAGCCCCCCCGGGCAGGGGTGGTACGAGCAGTACTTC
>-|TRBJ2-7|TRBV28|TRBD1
CASRGQGALSSYEQYF
TGTGCCAGCCGCGGACAGGGGGCCTTAAGCTCCTACGAGCAGTACTTC
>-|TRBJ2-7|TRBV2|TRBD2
CASSEYAAGVPWGLYEQYF
TGTGCCAGCAGTGAGTATGCAGCGGGAGTCCCTTGGGGGCTGTACGAGCAGTACTTC
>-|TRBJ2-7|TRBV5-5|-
CASSRGQTYEQYF
TGTGCCAGCAGCCGCGGACAGACCTACGAGCAGTACTTC
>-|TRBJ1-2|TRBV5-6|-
CASTREAGYGYTF
TGTGCCAGCACCCGAGAGGCAGGGTACGGCTACACCTTC
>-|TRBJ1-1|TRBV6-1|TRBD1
CATSGTADTEAFF
TGTGCCACCTCCGGGACAGCTGACACTGAAGCTTTCTTT
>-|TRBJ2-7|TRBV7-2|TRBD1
CASSLVSGQGSYEQYF
TGTGCCAGCAGCTTAGTATCGGGACAGGGGTCCTACGAGCAGTACTTC
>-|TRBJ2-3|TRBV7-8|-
CASSSPQGLTDTQYF
TGTGCCAGCAGCTCGCCCCAGGGGTTGACAGATACGCAGTATTTT
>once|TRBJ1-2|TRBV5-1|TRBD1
CASSLGQGARGYTF
TGCGCCAGCAGCTTGGGACAGGGGGCTCGTGGCTACACCTTC
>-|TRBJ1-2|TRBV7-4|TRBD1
CASTPTGADYGYTF
TGTGCCAGCACCCCGACAGGGGCTGACTATGGCTACACCTTC
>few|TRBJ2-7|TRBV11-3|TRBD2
CASSLSTSTHEQYF
TGTGCCAGCAGCTTATCGACTAGCACCCACGAGCAGTACTTC
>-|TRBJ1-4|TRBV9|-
CASSPGAVDEKLFF
TGTGCCAGCAGCCCAGGGGCGGTTGATGAAAAACTGTTTTTT
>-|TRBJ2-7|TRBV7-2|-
CASSPGYPSDEQYF
TGTGCCAGCAGCCCAGGGTACCCCTCGGACGAGCAGTACTTC
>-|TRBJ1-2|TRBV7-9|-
CASTRIPSANYGYTF
TGTGCCAGCACCAGAATCCCTTCAGCTAACTATGGCTACACCTTC
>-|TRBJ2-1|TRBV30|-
CAWSPDYSYNEQFF
TGTGCCTGGAGTCCAGACTACTCCTACAATGAGCAGTTCTTC
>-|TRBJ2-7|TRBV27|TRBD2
CASGGTSGNEQYF
TGTGCCAGCGGCGGGACTAGCGGCAACGAGCAGTACTTC
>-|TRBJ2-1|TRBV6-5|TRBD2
CASSRTSGRSGEQFF
TGTGCCAGCAGCCGGACTAGCGGGAGATCGGGTGAGCAGTTCTTC
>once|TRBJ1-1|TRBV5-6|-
CASSLLQGPTTEAFF
TGTGCCAGCAGCTTGTTGCAGGGCCCAACAACTGAAGCTTTCTTT
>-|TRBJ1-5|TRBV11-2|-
CASSLRDNNQPQHF
TGTGCCAGCAGCTTACGGGACAACAATCAGCCCCAGCATTTT
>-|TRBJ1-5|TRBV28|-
CASSFRQDLSPQHF
TGTGCCAGCAGTTTTCGGCAGGATCTCTCGCCCCAGCATTTT
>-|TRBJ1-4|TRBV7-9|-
CASSRRGLGEKLFF
TGTGCCAGCAGCCGCAGGGGATTGGGTGAAAAACTGTTTTTT
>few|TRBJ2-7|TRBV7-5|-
CARSHHASYEQYF
TGTGCCAGAAGCCACCATGCCAGCTACGAGCAGTACTTC
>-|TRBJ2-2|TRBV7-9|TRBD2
CASSASGRPHTGELFF
TGTGCCAGCAGCGCCAGCGGGAGGCCCCACACCGGGGAGCTGTTTTTT
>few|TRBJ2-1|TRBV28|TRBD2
CASSLVGGPTGNEQFF
TGTGCCAGCAGTTTAGTGGGAGGGCCGACGGGGAATGAGCAGTTCTTC
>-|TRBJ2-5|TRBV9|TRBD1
CASSARGQNQETQYF
TGTGCCAGCAGCGCGAGGGGACAGAACCAAGAGACCCAGTACTTC
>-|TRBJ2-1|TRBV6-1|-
CASSDRVSYNEQFF
TGTGCCAGCAGTGACCGGGTTTCCTACAATGAGCAGTTCTTC